This T cell receptor beta chain was captured in a study of cytomegalovirus exposure and HLA in healthy donors. Broader study findings: Earlier results showed most TCR beta V segments being productive about 87% or about 30% of the time. Associated with HLA alleles at 0.05 false discovery rate in a later analysis were 16,951 TCR beta sequences. Near-uniform donor sequencing depth was presumed by presence/absence analyses.

V was shortened by 4 bases and J by 8 bases, with 18 bases between the two germline ends. CDR1 is SGHTA and CDR2 is FQGNSA in the germline V gene. The length of the CDR3 is 15 residues. A multiplex PCR was run with 60 Vbeta primers and 13 Jbeta primers. Libraries were prepared by immunoSEQ multiplex PCR; TCRdb keeps only in-frame clonotypes and omits some of them. This table has around 70,000 clones, 75% appearing once. This clone was observed a single time. Its cognate antigen is unknown. The receptor's source is a man aged 65 to 79 in good health and CMV-seronegative. The chain is built from TRBV7-2 and TRBJ2-1, with no clear D. The sequencing input was PBMCs. Here the CDR3 reads CASSSFGPTTDEQFF. The CDR3, as DNA: TGTGCCAGCAGCTCATTCGGTCCCACTACGGATGAGCAGTTCTTC.